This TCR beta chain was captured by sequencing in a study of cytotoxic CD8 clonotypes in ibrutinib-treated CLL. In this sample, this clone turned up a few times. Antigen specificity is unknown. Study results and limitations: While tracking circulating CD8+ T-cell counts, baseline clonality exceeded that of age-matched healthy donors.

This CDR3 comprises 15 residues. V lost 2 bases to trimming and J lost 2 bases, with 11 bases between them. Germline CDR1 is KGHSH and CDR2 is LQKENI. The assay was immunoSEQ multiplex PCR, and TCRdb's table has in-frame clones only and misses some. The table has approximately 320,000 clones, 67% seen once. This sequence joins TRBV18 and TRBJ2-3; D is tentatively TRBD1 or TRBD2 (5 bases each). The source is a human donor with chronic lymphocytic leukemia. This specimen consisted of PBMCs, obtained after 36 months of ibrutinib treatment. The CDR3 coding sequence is TGTGCCAGCTCACCAGGGACCTTATTCACAGATACGCAGTATTTT. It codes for CASSPGTLFTDTQYF.